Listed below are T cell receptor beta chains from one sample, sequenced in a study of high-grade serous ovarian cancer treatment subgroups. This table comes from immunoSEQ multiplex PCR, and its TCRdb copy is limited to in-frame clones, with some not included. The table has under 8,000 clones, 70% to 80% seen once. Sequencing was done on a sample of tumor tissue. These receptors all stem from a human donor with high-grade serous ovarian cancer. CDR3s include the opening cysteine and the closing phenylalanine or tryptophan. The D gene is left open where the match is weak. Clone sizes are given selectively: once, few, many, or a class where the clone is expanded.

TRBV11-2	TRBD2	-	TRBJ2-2	CASSLDIMAGAGGELFF	TGTGCCAGCAGCTTAGATATAATGGCGGGAGCTGGCGGGGAGCTGTTTTTT
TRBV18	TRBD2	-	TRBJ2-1	CASSPRLAGGKNNEQFF	TGTGCCAGCTCACCCCGACTAGCGGGAGGGAAAAACAATGAGCAGTTCTTC
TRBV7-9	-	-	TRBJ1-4	CASSDRTGQVYEKLFF	TGTGCCAGCAGCGACCGAACCGGGCAGGTTTATGAAAAACTGTTTTTT
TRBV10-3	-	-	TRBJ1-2	CATTQGSDGYTF	TGTGCCACGACACAGGGAAGCGATGGCTACACCTTC
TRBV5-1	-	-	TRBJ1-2	CASSLGQSANYGYTF	TGCGCCAGCAGCTTAGGACAGTCAGCTAACTATGGCTACACCTTC
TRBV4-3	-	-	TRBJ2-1	CASSQDSREWGDEQFF	TGCGCCAGCAGCCAAGATAGTCGGGAATGGGGGGATGAGCAGTTCTTC
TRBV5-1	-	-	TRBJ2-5	CASSLALAQVEGETQYF	TGCGCCAGCAGCTTGGCCCTCGCACAGGTTGAGGGAGAGACCCAGTACTTC
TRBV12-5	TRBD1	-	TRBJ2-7	CASALDRGQYEQYF	TGTGCTAGTGCCTTGGACAGGGGGCAATACGAGCAGTACTTC
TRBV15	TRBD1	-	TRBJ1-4	CATSRDGTGGSEKLFF	TGTGCCACCAGCAGAGACGGGACAGGGGGAAGTGAAAAACTGTTTTTT
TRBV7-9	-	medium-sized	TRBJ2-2	CASSHRPAGPPGELFF	TGTGCCAGCAGTCACCGCCCGGCAGGCCCCCCCGGGGAGCTGTTTTTT
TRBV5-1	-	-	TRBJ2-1	CASSPLGGSTNEQFF	TGCGCCAGCAGCCCCTTAGGGGGGAGTACCAATGAGCAGTTCTTC
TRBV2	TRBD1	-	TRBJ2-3	CASSMIRDRVGTDTQYF	TGTGCCAGCAGTATGATTCGGGACAGGGTTGGGACAGATACGCAGTATTTT
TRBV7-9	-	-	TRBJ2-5	CASSFWNSLQETQYF	TGTGCCAGCAGCTTCTGGAACAGCCTACAAGAGACCCAGTACTTC
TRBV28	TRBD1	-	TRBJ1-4	CASSLGQGGTLIKLFF	TGTGCCAGCAGTCTCGGACAGGGGGGGACTTTAATCAAACTGTTTTTT
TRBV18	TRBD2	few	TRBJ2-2	CASSPGGLAHTGELFF	TGTGCCAGCTCACCAGGGGGACTAGCCCACACCGGGGAGCTGTTTTTT
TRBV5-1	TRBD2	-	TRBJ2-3	CASHSGASGGDTQYF	TGCGCCAGCCACTCGGGGGCTAGCGGGGGAGATACGCAGTATTTT
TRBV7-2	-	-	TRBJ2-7	CASSLVGAGEYEQYF	TGTGCCAGCAGCTTAGTCGGGGCAGGGGAGTACGAGCAGTACTTC
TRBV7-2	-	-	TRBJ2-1	CASSLGLFDGNEQFF	TGTGCCAGCAGCTTAGGGCTATTCGACGGCAATGAGCAGTTCTTC
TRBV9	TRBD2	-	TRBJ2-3	CASSPGLAGGSPRTDTQYF	TGTGCCAGCAGCCCCGGACTAGCGGGAGGTTCCCCTCGCACAGATACGCAGTATTTT
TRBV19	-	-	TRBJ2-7	CASSIGHGPYEQYF	TGTGCCAGTAGTATCGGACACGGACCCTACGAGCAGTACTTC
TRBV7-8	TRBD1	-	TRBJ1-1	CASSLAPRTGSTEAFF	TGTGCCAGCAGCTTAGCGCCGAGGACAGGGAGCACTGAAGCTTTCTTT
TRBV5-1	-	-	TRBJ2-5	CASSLLRSGETQYF	TGCGCCAGCAGCTTGTTACGCAGCGGGGAGACCCAGTACTTC
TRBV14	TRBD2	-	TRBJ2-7	CASSQTGGLFSYEQYF	TGTGCCAGCAGCCAAACGGGAGGCCTCTTTTCCTACGAGCAGTACTTC
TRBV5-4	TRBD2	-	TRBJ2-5	CASSNDPTSVGETQYF	TGTGCCAGCAGCAACGACCCGACTAGCGTGGGAGAGACCCAGTACTTC
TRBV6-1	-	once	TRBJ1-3	CASRLSGSSGNTIYF	TGTGCCAGCAGGTTGTCAGGATCCTCTGGAAACACCATATATTTT
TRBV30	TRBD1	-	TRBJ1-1	CAWRSGGGTEAFF	TGTGCCTGGAGATCAGGGGGAGGGACTGAAGCTTTCTTT
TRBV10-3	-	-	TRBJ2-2	CAARTSVNTGELFF	TGTGCCGCTCGGACTTCCGTAAACACCGGGGAGCTGTTTTTT
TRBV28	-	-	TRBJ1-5	CASSLAGGASYQPQHF	TGTGCCAGCAGTTTGGCGGGTGGCGCCTCTTATCAGCCCCAGCATTTT
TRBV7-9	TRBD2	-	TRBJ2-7	CASSLGPSGSSYEQYF	TGTGCCAGCAGCTTAGGACCTAGCGGGAGCTCCTACGAGCAGTACTTC
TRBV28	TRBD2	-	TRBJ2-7	CASSPRIAGAGEQYF	TGTGCCAGCAGCCCGAGGATAGCGGGAGCTGGGGAGCAGTACTTC
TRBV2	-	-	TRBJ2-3	CASLSNHRADTQYF	TGTGCCAGCCTCTCAAACCATAGGGCAGATACGCAGTATTTT
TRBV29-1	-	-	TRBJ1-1	CSVATLGTEAFF	TGCAGCGTTGCGACCCTGGGCACTGAAGCTTTCTTT
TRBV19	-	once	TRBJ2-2	CASSVQVQVNTGELFF	TGTGCCAGTAGTGTACAGGTCCAGGTGAACACCGGGGAGCTGTTTTTT
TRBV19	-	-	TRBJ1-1	CASSIDQDSVLGNTEAFF	TGTGCCAGTAGTATAGACCAGGACTCGGTGTTAGGTAACACTGAAGCTTTCTTT
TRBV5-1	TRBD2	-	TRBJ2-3	CASSLSSGTDTQYF	TGCGCCAGCAGCTTGTCTAGCGGGACAGATACGCAGTATTTT
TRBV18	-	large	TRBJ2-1	CASSPSEEQFF	TGTGCCAGCTCTCCCTCGGAGGAGCAGTTCTTC
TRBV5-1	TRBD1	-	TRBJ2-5	CASRPTGSQETQYF	TGCGCCAGCAGGCCGACAGGGAGTCAAGAGACCCAGTACTTC